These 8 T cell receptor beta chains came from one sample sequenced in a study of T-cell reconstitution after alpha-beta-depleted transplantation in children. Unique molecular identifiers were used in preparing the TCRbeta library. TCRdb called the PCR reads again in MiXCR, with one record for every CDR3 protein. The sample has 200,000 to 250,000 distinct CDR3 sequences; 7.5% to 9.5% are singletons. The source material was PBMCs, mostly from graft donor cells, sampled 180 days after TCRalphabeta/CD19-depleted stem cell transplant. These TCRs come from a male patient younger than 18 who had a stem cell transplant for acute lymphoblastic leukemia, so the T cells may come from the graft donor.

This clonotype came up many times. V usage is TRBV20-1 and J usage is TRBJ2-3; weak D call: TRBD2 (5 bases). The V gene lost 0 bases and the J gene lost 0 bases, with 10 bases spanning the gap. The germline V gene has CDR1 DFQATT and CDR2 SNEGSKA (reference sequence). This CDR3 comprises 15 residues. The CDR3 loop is CSARDGGFSTDTQYF. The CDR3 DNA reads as TGCAGTGCTAGAGATGGCGGGTTTAGCACAGATACGCAGTATTTT.

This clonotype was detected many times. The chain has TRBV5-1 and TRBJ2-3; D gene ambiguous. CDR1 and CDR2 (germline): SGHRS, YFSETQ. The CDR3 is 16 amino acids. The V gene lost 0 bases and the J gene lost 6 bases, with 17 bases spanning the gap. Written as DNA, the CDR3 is TGCGCCAGCAGCTTGGCCCCTCAAGGGAATGGGGATACGCAGTATTTT. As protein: CASSLAPQGNGDTQYF.

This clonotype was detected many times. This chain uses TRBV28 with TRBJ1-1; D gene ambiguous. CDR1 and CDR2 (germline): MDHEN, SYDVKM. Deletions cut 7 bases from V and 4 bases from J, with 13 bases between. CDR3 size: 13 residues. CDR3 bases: TGTGCCAGCAATGAGGGCCGAGGCACTGAAGCTTTCTTT. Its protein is CASNEGRGTEAFF.

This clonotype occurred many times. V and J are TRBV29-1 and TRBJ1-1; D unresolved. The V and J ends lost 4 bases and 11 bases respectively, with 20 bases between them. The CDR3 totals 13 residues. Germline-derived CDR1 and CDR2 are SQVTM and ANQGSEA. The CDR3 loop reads CSVAIIQGSQAFF. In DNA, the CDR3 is TGCAGCGTTGCGATCATTCAAGGGAGCCAGGCTTTCTTT.

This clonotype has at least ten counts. The CDR3 reads CASSLREGDPYNEQFF. The CDR3 DNA sequence: TGCGCCAGCAGCTTGCGGGAAGGGGATCCCTACAATGAGCAGTTCTTC. V usage is TRBV4-3 and J usage is TRBJ2-1, with a tentative D call TRBD2 (6 bases). Trimming took off 5 bases at V and 2 bases at J, with 16 bases between the two ends. CDR3 length: 16 residues. CDR1 LGHNA and CDR2 YSLEER come from the germline V gene.

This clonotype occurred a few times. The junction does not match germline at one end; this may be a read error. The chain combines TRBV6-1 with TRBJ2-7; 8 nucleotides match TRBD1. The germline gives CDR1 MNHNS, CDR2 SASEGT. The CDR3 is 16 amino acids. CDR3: CASSRDRHPPGYDQYF. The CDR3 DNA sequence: TGTGCCAGCAGCCGGGACAGGCACCCACCGGGCTACGACCAGTACTTC.

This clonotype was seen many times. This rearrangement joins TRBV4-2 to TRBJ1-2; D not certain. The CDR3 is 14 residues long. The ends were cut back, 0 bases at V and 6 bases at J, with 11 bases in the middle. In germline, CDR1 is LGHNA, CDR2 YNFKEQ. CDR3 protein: CASSQEEVRDGYTF. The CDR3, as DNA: TGTGCCAGCAGCCAAGAGGAGGTGCGAGATGGCTACACCTTC.

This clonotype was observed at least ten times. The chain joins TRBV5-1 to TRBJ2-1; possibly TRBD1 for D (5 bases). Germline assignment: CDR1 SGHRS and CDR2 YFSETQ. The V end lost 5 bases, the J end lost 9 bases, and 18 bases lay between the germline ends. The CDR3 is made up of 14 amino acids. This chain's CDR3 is CASSSKTPTVEQFF. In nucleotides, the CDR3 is TGCGCCAGCAGTTCGAAGACCCCGACAGTTGAGCAGTTCTTC.